The entry below gives a single TCR beta chain sequence along with its context. It lacks a known antigen. There are no base qualities to consult, and no much larger clone falls within one base. Receptors were amplified or captured by the immunoSEQ multiplex PCR assay. The multiplex PCR relied on a mix of 60 forward primers for TCR Vbeta segments and 13 reverse primers for TCR Jbeta segments. The CDR3 region of rearranged TCR beta genes was amplified from genomic DNA with a multiplex PCR assay. On the Illumina HiSeq System, the amplified TCR beta libraries were sequenced as 87-base-pair reads. For the original study's pipeline: Across the roughly 640 repertoires, a later analysis counted some 81 million unique TCR beta chains, around 11 million of which were shared by at least two donors. To remove PCR and sequencing errors, raw reads were error-corrected and collapsed into unique sequences using a nearest-neighbor algorithm that merged closely related sequences. To assign V, D and J gene segments, CDR3 sequences were aligned to IMGT reference sequences. For a sequence to be retained, at least a six-nucleotide match to both a V gene segment and a J gene segment was required. Rearrangements were classified as productive when the CDR3 lacked stop codons and remained in frame with V and J, and all other rearrangements were classified as non-productive. CDR3 was defined according to IMGT convention as the region running from the second conserved V-encoded cysteine to the conserved J-encoded phenylalanine. The earlier analysis of about 620 of the donors excluded sequences that lacked an unambiguous match to a single V gene segment. An earlier analysis of a few hundred of the donors called V segments functional above 56.7% productive rearrangements and segregating when the between-donor standard deviation exceeded 5%. To diagnose cytomegalovirus status from the catalog of TCR beta chain sequences, a statistical classification framework was built. In a later analysis, V and J genes were assigned by comparing TCR nucleotide sequences against IMGT/GENE-DB human TR gene sequences. The TCRdist pipeline was used in a later analysis to assign CDR3 sequences and most-parsimonious VDJ recombination scenarios. In a later analysis, each TCR beta chain was defined by its CDR3 amino acid sequence together with its V-gene family, and reads without a unique V-gene family were excluded. As a way to deal with suspected cross-contamination and a sequencing artifact, a later analysis dropped approximately 590 nucleotide sequences that were highly shared and had low generation probability. A later analysis calculated a clonal expansion index for each public chain from normalized within-repertoire ranks of inferred template counts. Generation probabilities in a later analysis came from a VDJ recombination model fitted to out-of-frame rearrangements, and those results were checked against IGoR. Hypergeometric tests were used in a later analysis to score TCR-TCR, TCR-HLA and TCR-CMV co-occurrence, with a repertoire-size bias correction applied to the TCR pairs. In a later analysis, false discovery rates were estimated by permuting HLA or CMV assignments 20 times. In a later analysis, co-occurring TCRs were grouped using DBSCAN, with TCRdist sequence similarity added in when clustering inside HLA-allele-positive subsets. For co-occurrence clustering, repertoires with fewer than 30,000 or more than 120,000 public chains were excluded, along with four or five repertoires with anomalous nucleotide sharing. Sourced from immuneACCESS, this table was stored by TCRdb with only in-frame sequences that have V and J called. A share of the clones is absent; for the studies checked, an unresolved V gene accounts for under half, and the remainder has no known explanation. V and J calls and clone size are those listed in that table; D and trimming were worked out from the DNA. For this sample the table gives some 150,000 clones, of which approximately 80% were detected only once. The ten largest make up about 4.6% of the sample.

This sample was taken from a study of cytomegalovirus exposure and HLA in healthy donors (dated by TCRdb to about 2017). Background on the whole study: According to an earlier analysis of 587 of the donors, about 179 million T cells yielded roughly 110 million unique TCR beta sequences and around 280 Gb of sequence data. All discovery cohort repertoires had been generated using a single sequencing platform. The number of donors typed differed by locus, with about 629-640 for A, B, C, DRB1 and DQB1, around 500 for DQA1, 600 to 610 for DPA1, and approximately 470 for DPB1. A later genetic analysis used genome-wide SNP genotypes for about 60% of the roughly 700 donors, treating that subset as a discovery cohort. The aim of the study was to test whether cataloging public T cell receptors could identify signatures of past pathogen exposure. Of the approximately 370 genotyped donors, 65% to 90% were placed in the genetic ancestry cluster associated with self-reported Caucasian donors. The study profiled the T cell repertoires of hundreds of subjects by immunosequencing and related them to cytomegalovirus serostatus. Across about 380 genotyped donors of the cohort, an average of approximately 240,000 unique TCR beta nucleotide sequences per donor were sequenced, and roughly 20% of those sequences were non-productive. To decide whether each TCR beta V gene segment behaved as functional or pseudogenic, an earlier analysis of fewer than 750 of the donors relied on high-throughput TCR beta sequencing. A later analysis re-examined previously published TCR beta repertoires from 500 to 700 donors and added high-resolution HLA genotyping to investigate patterns of TCR occurrence. Five DR-DQ haplotypes were treated as single units for association and clustering because of strong linkage in the cohort. A separate validation cohort of roughly 130 different subjects was used in addition to the roughly 700-subject first cohort. The study combined high-throughput TCR immunosequencing, statistical association of individual TCRs with disease status, and machine learning to predict cytomegalovirus infection status. An early release that covered some 630 HLA-typed donors contained about 300 gigabases of sequencing data and roughly 84 million unique TCR sequences. Rather than drawing on any new phenotypic data, the later analysis identified candidate immune exposures from TCR beta sequences and the way those sequences occurred across donors. Donor age, sex, ethnicity and CMV serostatus were collected together with the repertoire data. HLA typing included class I and class II loci at four-digit resolution. The paper's findings and limits, for the study overall: Compared with equally common non-associated chains, HLA-associated TCR beta chains in a later analysis were more clonally expanded and had lower generation probabilities. A further reported finding was that TCR beta sequences accurately predicted the HLA-A and HLA-B alleles for most subjects in the first cohort. Cytomegalovirus status was reported to be diagnosed by the classifier with high specificity and sensitivity in both the original and validation cohorts. According to a later analysis, most CMV-associated TCR beta chains appeared to be HLA-restricted, and the HLA associations seemed to be driven largely by CMV exposure. Sequencing depth was assumed to be roughly uniform across donors in the presence/absence analyses, though that assumption may not hold. Because HLA typing was unavailable for some donors at each locus, only the typed subset was used in association tests. In this cohort, only TCR beta chains were sequenced, and detectable features were limited by the absence of alpha or paired-chain data. A cluster of highly shared sequence variants was judged likely to represent a technical artifact of the sequencing pipeline. It was suggested by the authors that the approach could potentially be generalized to other disease states and immunological phenotypes. Assigning TCR associations to individual alleles was difficult when HLA alleles, especially DR and DQ, strongly co-occurred. According to a later analysis, parvovirus B19, influenza, CMV and Epstein-Barr virus appeared linked to several top co-occurrence clusters. Some IMGT-functional V segments, including TRBV6-2 and TRBV6-3, could not be told apart with the 87-base-pair reads, so those segments were excluded. Because counts were too low, some 16 rarely observed V segments, including chromosome 9 orphons, were excluded from the earlier analysis of several hundred of the donors. Linkage disequilibrium might explain the correlated functional status among segregating V segments, but an unknown experimental factor could not be excluded. According to a later genetic analysis, donors in an Asian-associated ancestry cluster had fewer N-insertions in productive TCRs than the roughly 700-donor mean. In a later analysis, over 15,000 TCR beta sequences were associated with specific HLA alleles at a false discovery rate of 0.05. Most TCR sequences were observed very rarely across donors, whereas some public TCRs were present in many individuals. In the study, 150 to 200 TCR beta chains were listed as associated with cytomegalovirus. According to a later analysis, TCR association rates differed among HLA loci, with DRB1 alleles showing the most associated TCRs and HLA-C alleles showing the fewest. Immune exposure information for the cohort was limited to CMV serostatus. A few of the identified cytomegalovirus-associated TCR beta chains were confirmed in vitro to be specific for cytomegalovirus antigens. In an earlier analysis of 450 to 750 of the donors, most TCR beta V segments appeared in productive rearrangements about 87% or about 30% of the time, broadly matching IMGT annotations. In a later genetic analysis, a missense DCLRE1C variant was associated with V-gene and J-gene trimming of TCR beta chains, and the association was replicated in an independent cohort.

The cohort was made up of approximately 670 healthy bone marrow donors. At the time of sampling, every cohort member was nominally healthy, though immune exposures that went unrecorded were likely present. The donor tested CMV seronegative and was one of the 352 seronegative cohort members. Every donor gave a peripheral blood sample, and the peripheral blood mononuclear cells from that sample were used for TCR beta sequencing. The Qiagen DNeasy Blood Extraction Kit was used to extract genomic DNA from the blood cell samples. Germline trimming amounts to 5 bases on V and 6 bases on J, with 6 as the count of junction bases outside the gene matches. Counted from cysteine to phenylalanine, this CDR3 has 15 amino acids. Just CDR3 DNA is preserved here, 45 bases in frame from base 1. Looking up the germline V gene yields CDR1 SGHTA and CDR2 FQGNSA.

The receptor was isolated from a man aged 40-50 years in good health and CMV-seronegative. The rearranged chain carries TRBV7-2 and TRBJ2-2; TRBD1 fits 10 bases in the junction. The sample comprised PBMCs. This receptor carries the CDR3 CASSRQGATPGELFF. The DNA sequence reads TGTGCCAGCAGCCGACAGGGGGCGACACCCGGGGAGCTGTTTTTT. Reference TRBV7-2 and TRBJ2-2 genes cover what lies past the CDR3, so the full variable domain is GAGVSQSPSNKVTEKGKDVELRCDPISGHTALYWYRQSLGQGLEFLIYFQGNSAPDKSGLPSDRFSAERTGGSVSTLTIQRTQQEDSAVYLCASSRQGATPGELFFGEGSRLTVL.